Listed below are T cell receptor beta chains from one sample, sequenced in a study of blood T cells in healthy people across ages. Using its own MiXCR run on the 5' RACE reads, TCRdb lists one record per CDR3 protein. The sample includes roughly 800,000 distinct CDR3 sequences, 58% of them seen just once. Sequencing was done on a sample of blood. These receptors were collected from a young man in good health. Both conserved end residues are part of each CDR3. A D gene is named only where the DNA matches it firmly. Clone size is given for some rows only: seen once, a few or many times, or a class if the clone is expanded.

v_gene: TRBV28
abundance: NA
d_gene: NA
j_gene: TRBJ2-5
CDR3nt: TGTGCCAGCAGTTACGGGAGTCGGGAGACCCAGTACTTC
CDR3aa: CASSYGSRETQYF

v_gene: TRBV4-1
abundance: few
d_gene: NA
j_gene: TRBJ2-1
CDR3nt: TGCGCCAGCAGCCACCCCCCTAGCAGAGAGCAGTTCTTC
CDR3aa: CASSHPPSREQFF

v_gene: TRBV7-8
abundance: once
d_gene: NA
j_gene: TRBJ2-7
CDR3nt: TGTGCCAGCAGCTTAGATTGGACAATCTCCTACGAGCAGTACTTC
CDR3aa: CASSLDWTISYEQYF

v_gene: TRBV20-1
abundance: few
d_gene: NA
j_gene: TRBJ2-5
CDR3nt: TGCAGTCTAAAGCCCCTGAACAGTCAAGAGACCCAGTACTTC
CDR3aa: CSLKPLNSQETQYF

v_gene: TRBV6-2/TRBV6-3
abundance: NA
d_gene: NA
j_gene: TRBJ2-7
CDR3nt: TGTGCCAGCAGTTACCCGCCAAACACTTACGAGCAGTACTTC
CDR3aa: CASSYPPNTYEQYF

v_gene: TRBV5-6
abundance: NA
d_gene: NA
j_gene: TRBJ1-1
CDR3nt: TGTGCCAGCAGCTTCTTCCAGGCTTACGATGAAGCTTTCTTT
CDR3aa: CASSFFQAYDEAFF

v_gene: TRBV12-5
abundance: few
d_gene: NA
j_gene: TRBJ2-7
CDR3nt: TGTGCTAGTGGCCTCAGGGGAGGATCCTACGAGCAGTACTTC
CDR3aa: CASGLRGGSYEQYF

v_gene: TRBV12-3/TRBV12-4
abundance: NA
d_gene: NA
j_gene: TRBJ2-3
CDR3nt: TGTGCCAGCACCTTGACGCGAGATACGCAGTATTTT
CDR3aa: CASTLTRDTQYF

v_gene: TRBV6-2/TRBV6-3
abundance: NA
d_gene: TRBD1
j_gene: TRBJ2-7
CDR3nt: TGTGCCAGCAGTTACCCCGACAGGGCTGCCGAGCAGTACTTC
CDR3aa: CASSYPDRAAEQYF

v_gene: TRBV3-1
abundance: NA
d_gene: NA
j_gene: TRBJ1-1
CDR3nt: TGTGCCAGCAGCTTCCCAGAGACTGAAGCTTTCTTT
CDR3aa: CASSFPETEAFF

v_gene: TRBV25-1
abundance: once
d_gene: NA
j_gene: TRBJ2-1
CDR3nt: TGTGCCAGCAGTGAACAGGGTACGGGGCAGTTCTTC
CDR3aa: CASSEQGTGQFF

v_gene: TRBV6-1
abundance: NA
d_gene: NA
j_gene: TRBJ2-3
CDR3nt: TGTGCCAGCAGTGAAACAGGGTATCCCACAGATACGCAGTATTTT
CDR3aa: CASSETGYPTDTQYF

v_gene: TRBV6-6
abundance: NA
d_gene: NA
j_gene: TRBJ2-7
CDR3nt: TGTGCCAGCAGCCACAGGGTCCCCGAGCAGTACTTC
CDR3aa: CASSHRVPEQYF

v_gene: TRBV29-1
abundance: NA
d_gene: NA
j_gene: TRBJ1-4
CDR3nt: TGCAGCGTTGATTCGCAGGGATTTGAAAAACTGTTTTTT
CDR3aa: CSVDSQGFEKLFF

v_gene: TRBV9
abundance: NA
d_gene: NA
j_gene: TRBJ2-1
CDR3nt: TGTGCCAGCAGCTCCGAGATAGGTAATGAGCAGTTCTTC
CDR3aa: CASSSEIGNEQFF

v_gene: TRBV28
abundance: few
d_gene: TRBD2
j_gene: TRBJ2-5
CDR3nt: TGTGCCAGCAGTTTCGGGGACACGACTAGCGGCCAAGAGACCCAGTACTTC
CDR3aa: CASSFGDTTSGQETQYF

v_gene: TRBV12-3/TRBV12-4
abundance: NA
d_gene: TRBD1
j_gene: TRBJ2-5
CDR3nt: TGTGCCAGCACCCGACAGGGGGAAGAGACCCAGTACTTC
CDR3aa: CASTRQGEETQYF

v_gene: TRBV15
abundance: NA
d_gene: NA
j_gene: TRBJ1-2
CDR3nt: TGTGCCACCAGCAGAGACACTGCTAACTATGGCTACACCTTC
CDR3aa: CATSRDTANYGYTF

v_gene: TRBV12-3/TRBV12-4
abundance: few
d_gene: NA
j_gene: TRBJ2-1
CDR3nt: TGTGCCAGCAGTAAACAGGGCAATGAGCAGTTCTTC
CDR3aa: CASSKQGNEQFF

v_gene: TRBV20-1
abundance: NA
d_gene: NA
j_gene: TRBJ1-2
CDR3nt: TGCAGTGCTCCCTTCCGGCAAGACTATGGCTACACCTTC
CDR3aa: CSAPFRQDYGYTF

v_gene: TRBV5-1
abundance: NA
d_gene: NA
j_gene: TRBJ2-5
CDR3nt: TGCGCCAGCCGGGAGCAAGACCAAGAGACCCAGTACTTC
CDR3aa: CASREQDQETQYF

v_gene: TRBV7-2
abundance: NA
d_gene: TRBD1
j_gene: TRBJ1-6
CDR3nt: TGTGCCAGCAGCTTAGGGCAGGGGGCGAGGTCACCCCTCCACTTT
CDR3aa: CASSLGQGARSPLHF

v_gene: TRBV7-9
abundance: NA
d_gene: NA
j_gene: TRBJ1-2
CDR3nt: TGTGCCAGCATGGGCCCGAGCAGGGCGGACTATGGCTACACCTTC
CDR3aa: CASMGPSRADYGYTF

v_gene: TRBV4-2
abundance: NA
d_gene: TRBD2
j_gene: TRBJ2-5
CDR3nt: TGTGCCAGCAGCCAAGAAGGGTCGGGACTAGTTCAAGAGACCCAGTACTTC
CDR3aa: CASSQEGSGLVQETQYF

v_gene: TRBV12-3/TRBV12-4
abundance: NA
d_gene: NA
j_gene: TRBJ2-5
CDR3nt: TGTGCCAGCAGTTTACGCGCCTTACAAGAGACCCAGTACTTC
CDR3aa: CASSLRALQETQYF

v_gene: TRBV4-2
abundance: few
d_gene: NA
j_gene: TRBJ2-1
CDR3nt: TGTGCCAGCAGCCAATGGAGGGGGGGGCAGGGATACAATGAGCAGTTCTTC
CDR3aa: CASSQWRGGQGYNEQFF

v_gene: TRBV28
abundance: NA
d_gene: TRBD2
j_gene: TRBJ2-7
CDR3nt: TGTGCCAGCAGGGCCGTGGGGGGGTTGGGGCAGTACTTC
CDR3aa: CASRAVGGLGQYF

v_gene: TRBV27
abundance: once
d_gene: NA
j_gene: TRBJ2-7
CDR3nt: TGTGCCAGCAGTTCCAGACTAGTAGGGTCCTACGAGCAGTACTTC
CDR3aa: CASSSRLVGSYEQYF

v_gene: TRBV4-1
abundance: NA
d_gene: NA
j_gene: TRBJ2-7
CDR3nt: TGCGCCAGCAGCCAAAATGACATCTACGAGCAGTACTTC
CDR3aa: CASSQNDIYEQYF

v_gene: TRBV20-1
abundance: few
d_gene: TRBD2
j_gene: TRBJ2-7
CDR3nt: TGCAGTGCTAGAGTCGCTAGCGGGGGCTACGAGCAGTACTTC
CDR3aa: CSARVASGGYEQYF

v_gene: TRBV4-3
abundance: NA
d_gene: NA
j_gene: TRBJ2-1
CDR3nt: TGCGCCAGCAGCCAAGATCTTAGGAACAATGAGCAGTTCTTC
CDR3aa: CASSQDLRNNEQFF

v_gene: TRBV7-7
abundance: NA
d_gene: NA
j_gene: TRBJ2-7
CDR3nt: TGTGCCGGCCAGGAACAGTCCGCCTACGAGCAGTACTTC
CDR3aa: CAGQEQSAYEQYF

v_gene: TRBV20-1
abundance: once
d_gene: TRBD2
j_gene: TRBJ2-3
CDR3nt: TGCAGTGCTAGACCCCTGACTAGCGAGAGCACAGATACGCAGTATTTT
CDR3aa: CSARPLTSESTDTQYF

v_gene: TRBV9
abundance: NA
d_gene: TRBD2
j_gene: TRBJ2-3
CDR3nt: TGTGCCAGCAGCGAGGGGACTAGCGGATACACAGATACGCAGTATTTT
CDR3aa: CASSEGTSGYTDTQYF

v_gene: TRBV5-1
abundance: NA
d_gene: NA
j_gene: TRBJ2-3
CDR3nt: TGCGCCAGCAGCTTGGTTGGGCGCAAGACAGACACAGATACGCAGTATTTT
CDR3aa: CASSLVGRKTDTDTQYF

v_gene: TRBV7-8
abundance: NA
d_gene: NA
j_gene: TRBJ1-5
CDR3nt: TGTGCCAGCAGCTTATTGAACACCGATCAGCCCCAGCATTTT
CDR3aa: CASSLLNTDQPQHF

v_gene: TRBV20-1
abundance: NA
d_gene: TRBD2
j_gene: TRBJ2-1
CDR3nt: TGCAGTGCTAAATCTAGCGGGAGGGGCCATGAGCAGTTCTTC
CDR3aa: CSAKSSGRGHEQFF

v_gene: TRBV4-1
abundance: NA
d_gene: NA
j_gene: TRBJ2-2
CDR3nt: TGCGCCAGCAGCCAAACAGCCGGACCCGGGGAGCTGTTTTTT
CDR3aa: CASSQTAGPGELFF

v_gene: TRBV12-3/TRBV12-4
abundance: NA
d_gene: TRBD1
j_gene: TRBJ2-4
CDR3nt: TGTGCCAGCAGCATCCTCGGACAGGGGGACATTCAGTACTTC
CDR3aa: CASSILGQGDIQYF

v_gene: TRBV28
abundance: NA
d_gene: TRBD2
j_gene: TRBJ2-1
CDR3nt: TGTGCCAGCAGTTTTAGACTAGCGGGAGCCAATGAGCAGTTCTTC
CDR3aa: CASSFRLAGANEQFF